Presented here are 8 T cell receptor beta chains from one specimen sequenced in a study of beta chain features in type 1 diabetes. Study observations and caveats: In every one of the four CD4+ subsets, TCRB CDR3s were moderately but significantly shorter in Type 1 diabetes patients.

The antigens for these receptors are not known. Every isolated RNA sample was fully reverse transcribed, so sequencing captured expressed TCRB transcripts. The table came from immunoSEQ multiplex PCR; TCRdb's copy has only in-frame clones and leaves some out. This table has some 700,000 clones, about an eighth appearing once. The source material was naive CD4+ T cells from blood. These receptors were collected from a man between 18 and 35 years old with type 1 diabetes.

In its sample, this clone was seen a few times. Other DNA sequences in this specimen translate into the identical CDR3. The V and J genes are TRBV5-1 and TRBJ2-1, with 8 bases lining up with TRBD2. CDR3 size: 14 residues. V lost 4 bases, J lost 2 bases, and 2 bases stayed unmatched. The V gene's germline CDR1 is SGHRS and CDR2 YFSETQ. CDR3 sequence: CASSSGGPYNEQFF. The CDR3 DNA follows: TGCGCCAGCAGCAGCGGGGGCCCCTACAATGAGCAGTTCTTC.

V is TRBV9 and J is TRBJ2-3; TRBD2 is a possible D gene (6 bases). From germline, CDR1 is SGDLS and CDR2 YYNGEE. V lost 4 bases and J 0 bases, leaving 18 bases between the germline ends. The CDR3 is made up of 17 amino acids. CDR3 sequence (DNA): TGTGCCAGCAGCCCGCGCGGGGCGTCTACTAGCACAGATACGCAGTATTTT. This codes for CASSPRGASTSTDTQYF.

In its sample, this clone was seen a few times. CDR3 sequence reads: CASSPHEGIGGGTEAFF. The DNA of the CDR3 is TGTGCCAGCAGCCCCCATGAGGGCATTGGTGGGGGCACTGAAGCTTTCTTT. V usage is TRBV14 and J usage is TRBJ1-1, with D perhaps TRBD1 (5 bases). Germline lookup yields CDR1 SGHDN and CDR2 FVKESK. The germline V and J ends were trimmed by 4 bases and 4 bases, with 22 bases remaining between them. The CDR3 covers 17 residues.

This clone was seen a handful of times. The chain is built from TRBV29-1 and TRBJ2-1; the D gene could be TRBD1 or TRBD2 (5 bases each). The CDR3 runs to 14 residues. The germline V and J ends were trimmed by 4 bases and 1 base, with 11 bases remaining between them. Germline CDR1 is SQVTM and CDR2 is ANQGSEA. The CDR3 nucleotides are TGCAGCGTTGGGGGCAGGGAGTCCTACAATGAGCAGTTCTTC. It specifies CSVGGRESYNEQFF.

J is TRBJ2-3 and V is TRBV7-2; 9 bases match TRBD2. The CDR3 loop spans 16 amino acids. V was clipped by 1 base and J by 2 bases; unmatched bases: 4. CDR1 SGHTA and CDR2 FQGNSA come from the germline V gene. CDR3: CASSLDSSGITDTQYF. As DNA, the CDR3 is TGTGCCAGCAGCTTAGATTCTAGCGGGATCACAGATACGCAGTATTTT.

This clone was recorded a few times. The J gene is TRBJ1-1, the V gene TRBV7-2; no reliable D call. Germline CDR1 is SGHTA and CDR2 is FQGNSA. The CDR3 is 11 residues long. Deletions cut 11 bases from V and 0 bases from J, with 7 bases between. The DNA for the CDR3 is TGTGCCTGCCGAATGAACACTGAAGCTTTCTTT. Protein product: CACRMNTEAFF. The full variable domain, its missing parts supplied by reference TRBV7-2 and TRBJ1-1, is GAGVSQSPSNKVTEKGKDVELRCDPISGHTALYWYRQSLGQGLEFLIYFQGNSAPDKSGLPSDRFSAERTGGSVSTLTIQRTQQEDSAVYLCACRMNTEAFFGQGTRLTVV.

The chain links TRBV18 to TRBJ2-7; D remains ambiguous. CDR1 KGHSH and CDR2 LQKENI come from the germline V gene. V shed 0 bases and J shed 3 bases, with 3 bases lying between them. This CDR3 is 12 amino acids long. The CDR3 sequence: CASSPPNYEQYF. CDR3 nucleotides: TGTGCCAGCTCACCACCGAACTACGAGCAGTACTTC.

This clone was picked up a small number of times. V and J are TRBV27 and TRBJ2-1; D assignment may be TRBD1 or TRBD2 (5 bases each). Germline CDR1 is MNHEY and CDR2 is SMNVEV (reference sequence). Trimming stripped 4 bases from V and 11 bases from J, with 15 bases between. The CDR3 runs to 13 residues. The CDR3 sequence: CASSSGDSGQQFF. In DNA, the CDR3 is TGTGCCAGCAGTTCCGGCGACAGCGGACAGCAGTTCTTC.